This T cell receptor beta chain was retrieved from a study of cytomegalovirus exposure and HLA in healthy donors (dated by TCRdb to about 2017). Concerning the study at large: In an earlier analysis of around 540 of the donors, approximately 260 Gb of sequence data and just under 120 million unique TCR beta sequences from approximately 180 million T cells were reported. An early release covering approximately 600 HLA-typed donors comprised approximately 300 gigabases of sequencing data and tens of millions of unique TCR sequences. Among the roughly 430 genotyped donors, around 81% belonged to the genetic ancestry cluster associated with self-reported Caucasian donors. The study aimed to test whether cataloging public T cell receptors could reveal signatures of past pathogen exposure. The T cell repertoires of around 670 subjects were profiled by immunosequencing and related to cytomegalovirus serostatus. Along with the roughly 700-subject first cohort, a separate validation cohort of over a hundred different subjects was used. To predict cytomegalovirus infection status, the study combined high-throughput TCR immunosequencing, statistical association of individual TCRs with disease status, and machine learning. To study patterns of TCR occurrence, a later analysis re-analyzed previously published TCR beta repertoires from around 700 donors and added high-resolution HLA genotyping. In the later analysis, no new phenotypic data were used to find candidate immune exposures; instead, reliance was placed on TCR beta sequences and their occurrence across donors. An earlier analysis of more than 450 of the donors used high-throughput TCR beta sequencing to judge whether each TCR beta V gene segment behaved as functional or pseudogenic. Donor age, sex, ethnicity and CMV serostatus were compiled together with the repertoire data. A later genetic analysis took genome-wide SNP genotypes for about 55% of the roughly 700 donors and used that subset as a discovery cohort. All discovery cohort repertoires had been generated on a single sequencing platform. HLA typing covered class I and class II loci at four-digit resolution. The number of typed donors differed by locus: about 620-640 for A, B, C, DRB1 and DQB1; some 540 for DQA1; 606 for DPA1; and roughly 490 for DPB1. A few DR-DQ haplotypes were treated as single units for association and clustering because of strong linkage in the cohort. Among some 400 genotyped donors of the cohort, an average of around 240,000 unique TCR beta nucleotide sequences was sequenced per donor, of which about 19% were non-productive.

As concerns this clone: The target of this receptor is not known. No much larger clone is present one base from it, and per-base qualities are unavailable.

Reading from cysteine to phenylalanine, the CDR3 counts 18 amino acids. CDR3 DNA only is kept here, 54 bases in frame from base 1. From the germline V gene, CDR1 is SGHDT and CDR2 is YYEEEE. Here V drops 4 bases and J drops 5 bases, and the junction holds 18 bases not matched to any gene. Here is what the overall study found, with its caveats: Specific HLA alleles were associated with some 15,000 TCR beta sequences at a false discovery rate of 0.05 in a later analysis. A cluster of highly shared sequence variants was judged likely to be a technical artifact of the sequencing pipeline. It was suggested by the authors that the approach could potentially be generalized to other disease states and immunological phenotypes. According to a later analysis, TCR association rates differed among HLA loci, with DRB1 alleles showing the most associated TCRs and HLA-C alleles showing the fewest. In an earlier analysis of fewer than 750 of the donors, most TCR beta V segments were observed in productive rearrangements about 87% or about 30% of the time, broadly matching IMGT annotations. A further reported finding was that TCR beta sequences accurately predicted the HLA-A and HLA-B alleles for most subjects in the first cohort. According to a later analysis, parvovirus B19, influenza, CMV and Epstein-Barr virus appeared linked to several top co-occurrence clusters. Correlated functional status among segregating V segments might reflect linkage disequilibrium, but an unknown experimental factor could not be ruled out. The classifier was reported to diagnose cytomegalovirus status with high specificity and sensitivity in both the original and validation cohorts. Immune exposure information for the cohort was limited to CMV serostatus. Because HLA typing was unavailable for some donors at each locus, only the typed subset was used in association tests. In a later genetic analysis, fewer N-insertions in productive TCRs were reported among donors in an Asian-associated ancestry cluster than the roughly 700-donor mean. Presence/absence analyses assumed roughly uniform sequencing depth across donors, an assumption that may not hold. Some 16 rarely observed V segments, including chromosome 9 orphons, were excluded from the earlier analysis of several hundred of the donors because counts were too low. Most TCR sequences were observed very rarely across donors, whereas some public TCRs were present in many individuals. Assigning TCR associations to individual alleles was difficult when HLA alleles, especially DR and DQ, strongly co-occurred. A total of fewer than 200 TCR beta chains were listed by the study as associated with cytomegalovirus. In a later analysis, most CMV-associated TCR beta chains were found to appear HLA-restricted, with HLA associations seemingly driven largely by CMV exposure. V-gene and J-gene trimming of TCR beta chains was associated with a missense DCLRE1C variant in a later genetic analysis, and the association was replicated in an independent cohort. The cohort was sequenced for TCR beta chains only, and without alpha or paired-chain data the features that could be detected were limited. A few of the identified cytomegalovirus-associated TCR beta chains were confirmed in vitro to be specific for cytomegalovirus antigens. Compared with equally common non-associated chains, HLA-associated TCR beta chains in a later analysis were more clonally expanded and had lower generation probabilities. Some IMGT-functional V segments, including TRBV6-2 and TRBV6-3, could not be told apart with the 87-base-pair reads, so those segments were excluded.

The cohort was made up of 650 to 700 healthy bone marrow donors. At the time of sampling, all cohort members were nominally healthy, though unrecorded immune exposures were likely present. The donor tested CMV seropositive and was one of the 289 seropositive cohort members. Each donor provided a peripheral blood sample, and peripheral blood mononuclear cells were used for TCR beta sequencing. Genomic DNA extraction from the blood cell samples was performed with the Qiagen DNeasy Blood Extraction Kit. The library relied on the immunoSEQ multiplex PCR assay. For the multiplex PCR, a mixture combining 60 forward primers for TCR Vbeta segments and 13 reverse primers for TCR Jbeta segments was used. The CDR3 region of rearranged TCR beta genes was amplified from genomic DNA with a multiplex PCR assay. On the Illumina HiSeq System, the amplified TCR beta libraries were sequenced as 87-base-pair reads. The authors' analysis ran thus. A later analysis counted approximately 76 million unique TCR beta chains across the 666 repertoires, and some 11 million of these chains were shared by at least two donors. Raw reads were error-corrected and collapsed into unique sequences by a nearest-neighbor algorithm in which closely related sequences were merged to remove PCR and sequencing errors. CDR3 sequences were aligned to IMGT reference sequences to assign V, D and J gene segments. For a sequence to be retained, a match of at least six nucleotides was required to both a V gene segment and a J gene segment. A rearrangement counted as productive if the CDR3 had no stop codons and remained in frame with V and J, and every other rearrangement counted as non-productive. CDR3 was defined according to IMGT convention as the region running from the second conserved V-encoded cysteine to the conserved J-encoded phenylalanine. The earlier analysis of approximately 500 of the donors excluded sequences that lacked an unambiguous match to a single V gene segment. In an earlier analysis of several hundred of the donors, V segments were called functional above 56.7% productive rearrangements and were called segregating when the between-donor standard deviation exceeded 5%. A statistical classification framework was developed to diagnose cytomegalovirus status using the catalog of TCR beta chain sequences. In a later analysis, V and J genes were assigned by comparing TCR nucleotide sequences against IMGT/GENE-DB human TR gene sequences. A later analysis assigned CDR3 sequences and most-parsimonious VDJ recombination scenarios with the TCRdist pipeline. In a later analysis, each TCR beta chain was defined by its CDR3 amino acid sequence together with its V-gene family, and reads without a unique V-gene family were excluded. In a later analysis, 550 to 650 highly shared, low-generation-probability nucleotide sequences were removed to address suspected cross-contamination and a sequencing artifact. In a later analysis, a clonal expansion index was calculated for each public chain from normalized within-repertoire ranks of inferred template counts. In a later analysis, generation probabilities were computed using a VDJ recombination model fitted to out-of-frame rearrangements, and the results were checked against IGoR. Hypergeometric tests were used in a later analysis to score TCR-TCR, TCR-HLA and TCR-CMV co-occurrence, with a repertoire-size bias correction applied to the TCR pairs. A later analysis estimated false discovery rates by permuting HLA or CMV assignments 20 times. In a later analysis, co-occurring TCRs were grouped using DBSCAN, with TCRdist sequence similarity added in when clustering inside HLA-allele-positive subsets. Repertoires with fewer than 30,000 or more than 120,000 public chains, plus five repertoires with anomalous nucleotide sharing, were excluded from co-occurrence clustering. Sourced from immuneACCESS, this table was stored by TCRdb with only in-frame sequences that have V and J called. A share of the clones is absent; for the studies checked, an unresolved V gene accounts for under half, and the remainder has no known explanation. The DNA gave D and trimming, while V, J and clone size come from that table. Recorded for this sample are 95,000 to 130,000 clones; approximately 70% of them occurred a single time. The ten largest account for roughly 9% of the sample.

The specimen sequenced was PBMCs. The TCR originated in a woman aged 40 to 50 in good health and CMV-seropositive. Recombination linked TRBV5-6 to TRBJ2-3; the junction holds 8 bases that match TRBD2. The DNA sequence is given as TGTGCCAGCAGCCTCAAACGACTACTAGCGGCAGAAAGAGATACGCAGTATTTT. Translated, this gives CASSLKRLLAAERDTQYF.